This TCR beta chain is from a study of blood T cell repertoires in COVID-19. As for the study in general: Samples of COVID-19 (acute and convalescent) were obtained from the United States, Italy and Spain. The cDNA or gDNA used as material had been derived from T cells, B-cell-depleted T cells, or PBMCs.

Among Cohort 3 donors, those recovered had two negative PCRs, clearance, or symptom resolution. The assay was immunoSEQ multiplex PCR, and TCRdb's table has in-frame clones only and misses some. The sample holds nearly 350,000 clones, about 90% seen once. The J segment lost 11 bases and the V segment lost 6 bases, leaving 8 bases of the junction unmatched. CDR1 is MNHEY and CDR2 is SVGAGI in the germline V gene. CDR3 length: 13 amino acids. The chain has TRBV6-5 and TRBJ2-2; 8 bases align to TRBD1. This sequence originates from a woman younger than 45 who had recovered from COVID-19. The sequencing input was PBMCs or T cells enriched from blood (not recorded which). The CDR3 region is CASSSQGAFELFF. CDR3 in DNA: TGTGCCAGCAGCAGCCAGGGGGCATTCGAGCTGTTTTTT.